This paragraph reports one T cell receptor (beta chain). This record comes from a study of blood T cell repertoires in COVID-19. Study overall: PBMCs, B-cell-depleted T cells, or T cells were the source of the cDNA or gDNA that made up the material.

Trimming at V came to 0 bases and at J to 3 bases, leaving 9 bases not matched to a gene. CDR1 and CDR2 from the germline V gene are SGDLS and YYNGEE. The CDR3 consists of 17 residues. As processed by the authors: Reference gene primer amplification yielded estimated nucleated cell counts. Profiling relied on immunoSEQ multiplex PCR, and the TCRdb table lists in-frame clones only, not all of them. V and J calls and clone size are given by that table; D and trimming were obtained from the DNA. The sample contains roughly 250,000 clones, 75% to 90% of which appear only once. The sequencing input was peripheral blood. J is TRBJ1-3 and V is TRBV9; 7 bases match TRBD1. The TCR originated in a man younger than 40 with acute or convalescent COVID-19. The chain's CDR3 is CASSVGTGIRGGNTIYF. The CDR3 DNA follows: TGTGCCAGCAGCGTAGGGACAGGAATCCGGGGTGGAAACACCATATATTTT.